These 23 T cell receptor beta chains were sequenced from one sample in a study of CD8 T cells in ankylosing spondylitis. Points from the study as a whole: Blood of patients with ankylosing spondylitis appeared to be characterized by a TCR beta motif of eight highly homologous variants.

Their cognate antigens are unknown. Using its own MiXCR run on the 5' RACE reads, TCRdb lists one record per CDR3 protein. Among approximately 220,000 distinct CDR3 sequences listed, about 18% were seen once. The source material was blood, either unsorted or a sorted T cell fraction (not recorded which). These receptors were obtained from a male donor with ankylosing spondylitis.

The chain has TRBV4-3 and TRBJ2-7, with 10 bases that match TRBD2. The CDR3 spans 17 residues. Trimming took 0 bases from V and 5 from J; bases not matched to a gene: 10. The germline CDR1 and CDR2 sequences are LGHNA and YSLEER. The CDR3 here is CASSQDSSGRSGHEQYF. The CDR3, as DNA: TGCGCCAGCAGCCAAGATTCTAGCGGGAGATCAGGGCACGAGCAGTACTTC.

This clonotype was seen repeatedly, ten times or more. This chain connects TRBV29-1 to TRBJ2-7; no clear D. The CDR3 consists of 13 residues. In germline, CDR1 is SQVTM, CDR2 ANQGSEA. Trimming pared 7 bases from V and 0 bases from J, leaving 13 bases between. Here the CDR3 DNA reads TGCAGCGCCAGATCAACCAGCTCCTACGAGCAGTACTTC. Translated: CSARSTSSYEQYF.

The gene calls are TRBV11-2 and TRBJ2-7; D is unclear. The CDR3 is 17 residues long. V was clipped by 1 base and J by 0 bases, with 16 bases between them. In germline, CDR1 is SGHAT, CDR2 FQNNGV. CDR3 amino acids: CASSLVGWGRSSYEQYF. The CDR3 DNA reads TGTGCCAGCAGCTTAGTAGGCTGGGGTCGAAGCTCCTACGAGCAGTACTTC.

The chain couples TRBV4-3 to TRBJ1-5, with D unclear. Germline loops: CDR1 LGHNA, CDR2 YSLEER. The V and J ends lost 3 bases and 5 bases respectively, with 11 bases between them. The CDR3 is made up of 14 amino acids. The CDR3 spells CASSHSVNDQPQHF. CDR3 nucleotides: TGCGCCAGCAGCCATAGCGTGAATGATCAGCCCCAGCATTTT.

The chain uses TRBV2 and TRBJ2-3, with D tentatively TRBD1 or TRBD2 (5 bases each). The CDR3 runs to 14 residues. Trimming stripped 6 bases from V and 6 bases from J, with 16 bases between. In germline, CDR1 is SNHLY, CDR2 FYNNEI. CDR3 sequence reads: CASREAGWGDTQYF. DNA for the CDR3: TGTGCCAGCAGGGAGGCAGGTTGGGGGGATACGCAGTATTTT. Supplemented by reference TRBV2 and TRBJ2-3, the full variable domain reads EPEVTQTPSHQVTQMGQEVILRCVPISNHLYFYWYRQILGQKVEFLVSFYNNEISEKSEIFDDQFSVERPDGSNFTLKIRSTKLEDSAMYFCASREAGWGDTQYFGPGTRLTVL.

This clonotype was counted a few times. CDR3 loop: CSARGDGDPNYGYTF. Written as DNA, the CDR3 is TGCAGTGCTAGAGGGGACGGGGATCCTAACTATGGCTACACCTTC. The gene calls are TRBV20-1 and TRBJ1-2; the D gene is possibly TRBD1 (5 bases). The CDR3 is 15 amino acids. V dropped 1 base and J dropped 0 bases, with 12 bases sitting between them. Germline loops: CDR1 DFQATT, CDR2 SNEGSKA (reference sequence).

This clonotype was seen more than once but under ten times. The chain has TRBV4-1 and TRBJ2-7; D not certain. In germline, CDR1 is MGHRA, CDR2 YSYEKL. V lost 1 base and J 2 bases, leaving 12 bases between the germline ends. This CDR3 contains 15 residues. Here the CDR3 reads CASSQAQPRPYEQYF. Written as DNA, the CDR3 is TGCGCCAGCAGCCAAGCCCAGCCACGACCCTACGAGCAGTACTTC.

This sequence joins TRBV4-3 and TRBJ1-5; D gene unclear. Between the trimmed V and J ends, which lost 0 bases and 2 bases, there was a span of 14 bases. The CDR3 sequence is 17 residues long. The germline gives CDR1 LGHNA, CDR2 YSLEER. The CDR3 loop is CASSQDRSRPGNQPQHF. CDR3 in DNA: TGCGCCAGCAGCCAAGATAGGTCAAGACCCGGCAATCAGCCCCAGCATTTT.

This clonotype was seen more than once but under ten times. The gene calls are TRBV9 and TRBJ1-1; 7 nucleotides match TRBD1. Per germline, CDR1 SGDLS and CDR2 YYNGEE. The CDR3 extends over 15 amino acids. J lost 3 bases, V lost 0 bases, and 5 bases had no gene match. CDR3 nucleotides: TGTGCCAGCAGCGTAGAGGGGGCGGGTGACACTGAAGCTTTCTTT. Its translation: CASSVEGAGDTEAFF.

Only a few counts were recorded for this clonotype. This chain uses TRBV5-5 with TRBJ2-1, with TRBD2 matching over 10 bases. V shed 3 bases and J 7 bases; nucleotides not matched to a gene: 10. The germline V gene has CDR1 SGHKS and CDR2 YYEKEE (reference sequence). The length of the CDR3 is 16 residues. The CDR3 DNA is TGTGCCAGCAGCTCCAACCTAGCGGGAGTAGGAAATGAGCAGTTCTTC. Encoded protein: CASSSNLAGVGNEQFF.

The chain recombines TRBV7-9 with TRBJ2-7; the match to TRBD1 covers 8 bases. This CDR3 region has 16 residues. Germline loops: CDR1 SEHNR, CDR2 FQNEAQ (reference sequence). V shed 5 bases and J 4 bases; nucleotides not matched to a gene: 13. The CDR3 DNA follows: TGTGCCAGCAGCCGGCCGACAGGGGCGATGGTTTACGAGCAGTACTTC. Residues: CASSRPTGAMVYEQYF.

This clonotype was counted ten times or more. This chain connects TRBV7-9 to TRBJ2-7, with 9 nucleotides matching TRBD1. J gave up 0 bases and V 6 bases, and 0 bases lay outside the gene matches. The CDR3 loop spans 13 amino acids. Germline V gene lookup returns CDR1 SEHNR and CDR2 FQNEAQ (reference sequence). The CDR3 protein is CASRGQGSYEQYF. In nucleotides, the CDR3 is TGTGCCAGCAGGGGACAGGGCTCCTACGAGCAGTACTTC.

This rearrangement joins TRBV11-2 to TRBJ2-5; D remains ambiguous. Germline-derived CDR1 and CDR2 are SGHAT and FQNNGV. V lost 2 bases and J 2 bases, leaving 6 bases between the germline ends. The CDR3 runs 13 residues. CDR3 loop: CASSLPSQETQYF. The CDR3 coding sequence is TGTGCCAGCAGCTTACCTAGTCAAGAGACCCAGTACTTC. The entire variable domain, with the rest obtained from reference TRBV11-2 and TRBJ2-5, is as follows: EAGVAQSPRYKIIEKRQSVAFWCNPISGHATLYWYQQILGQGPKLLIQFQNNGVVDDSQLPKDRFSAERLKGVDSTLKIQPAKLEDSAVYLCASSLPSQETQYFGPGTRLLVL.

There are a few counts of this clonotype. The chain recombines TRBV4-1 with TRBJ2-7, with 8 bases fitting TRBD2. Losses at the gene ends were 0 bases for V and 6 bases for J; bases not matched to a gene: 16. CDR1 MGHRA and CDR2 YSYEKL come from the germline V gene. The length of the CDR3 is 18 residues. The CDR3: CASSQDPPGAGGLSEQYF. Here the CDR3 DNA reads TGCGCCAGCAGCCAAGATCCCCCGGGGGCGGGAGGTTTGAGCGAGCAGTACTTC.

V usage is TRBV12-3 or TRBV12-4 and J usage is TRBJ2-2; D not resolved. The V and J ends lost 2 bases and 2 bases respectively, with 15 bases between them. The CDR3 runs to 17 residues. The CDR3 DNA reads TGTGCCAGCAGTTTAAGACACCTTGGCACCAACACCGGGGAGCTGTTTTTT. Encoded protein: CASSLRHLGTNTGELFF.

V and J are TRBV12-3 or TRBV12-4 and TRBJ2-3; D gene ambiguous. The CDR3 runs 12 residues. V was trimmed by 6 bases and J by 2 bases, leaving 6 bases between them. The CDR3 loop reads CASSSTTDTQYF. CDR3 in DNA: TGTGCCAGCAGCTCTACCACAGATACGCAGTATTTT.

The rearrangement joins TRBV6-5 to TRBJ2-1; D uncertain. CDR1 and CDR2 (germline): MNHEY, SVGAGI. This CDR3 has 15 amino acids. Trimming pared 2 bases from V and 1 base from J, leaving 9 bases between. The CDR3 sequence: CASSYLDTSYNEQFF. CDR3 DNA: TGTGCCAGCAGTTACCTCGACACATCCTACAATGAGCAGTTCTTC.

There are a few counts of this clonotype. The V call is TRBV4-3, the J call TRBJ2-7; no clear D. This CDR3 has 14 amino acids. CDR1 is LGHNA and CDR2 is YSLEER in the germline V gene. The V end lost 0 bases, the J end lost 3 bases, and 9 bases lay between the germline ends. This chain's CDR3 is CASSQERSFYEQYF. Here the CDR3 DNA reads TGCGCCAGCAGCCAAGAGCGGTCGTTCTACGAGCAGTACTTC.

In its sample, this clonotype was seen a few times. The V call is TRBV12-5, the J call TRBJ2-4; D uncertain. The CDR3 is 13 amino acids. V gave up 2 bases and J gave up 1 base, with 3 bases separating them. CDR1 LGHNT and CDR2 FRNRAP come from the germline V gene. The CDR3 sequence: CASGLFAKNIQYF. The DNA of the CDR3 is TGTGCTAGTGGTTTGTTCGCCAAAAACATTCAGTACTTC.

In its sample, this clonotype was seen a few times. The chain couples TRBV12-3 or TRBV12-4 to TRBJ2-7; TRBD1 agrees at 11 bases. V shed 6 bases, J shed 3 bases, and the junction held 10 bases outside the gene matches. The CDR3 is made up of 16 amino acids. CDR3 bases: TGTGCCAGCAGCGGGGGACAGGGGGTTTTTGTCTACGAGCAGTACTTC. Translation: CASSGGQGVFVYEQYF.

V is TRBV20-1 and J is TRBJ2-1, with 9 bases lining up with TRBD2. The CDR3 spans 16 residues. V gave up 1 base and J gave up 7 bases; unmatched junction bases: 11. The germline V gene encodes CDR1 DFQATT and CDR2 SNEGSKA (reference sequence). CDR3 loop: CSARGWGSGSLNEQFF. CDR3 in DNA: TGCAGTGCTAGAGGTTGGGGTAGCGGGAGTTTAAATGAGCAGTTCTTC.

CDR3: CASSFDVGRPVLGYEQYF. The CDR3 region has the DNA TGTGCCAGCAGTTTTGATGTAGGCAGACCGGTCTTAGGCTACGAGCAGTACTTC. The J gene is TRBJ2-7, the V gene TRBV28; no clear D. The CDR3 runs to 18 residues. CDR1 and CDR2 from the germline V gene are MDHEN and SYDVKM. The ends were cut back, 3 bases at V and 3 bases at J, with 24 bases in the middle.

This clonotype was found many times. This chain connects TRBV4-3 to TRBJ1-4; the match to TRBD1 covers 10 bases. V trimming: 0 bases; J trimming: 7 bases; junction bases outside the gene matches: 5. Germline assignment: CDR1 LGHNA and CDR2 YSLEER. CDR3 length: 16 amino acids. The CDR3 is CASSQDAGQGFEKLFF. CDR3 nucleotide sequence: TGCGCCAGCAGCCAAGACGCGGGACAGGGGTTTGAAAAACTGTTTTTT.